This T cell receptor beta chain was sequenced during a study of identical twins. Looked up from germline, CDR1 is SGHTA and CDR2 is FQGNSA. The CDR3 has 16 amino acids. V shed 5 bases, J shed 1 base, and the junction held 8 bases outside the gene matches. TCRdb reprocessed the 5' RACE reads with MiXCR, giving one entry per CDR3 protein. This sample has about 150,000 distinct CDR3 sequences, with approximately 3.5% found just once. This clonotype was seen ten or more times. The sequence was obtained from a young man in good health. This chain links TRBV7-2 with TRBJ2-3; 8 bases map to TRBD2. The sequencing sample was made of memory T cells sorted from blood. The CDR3 sequence is CASSPVPAGGTDTQYF. CDR3 DNA sequence: TGTGCCAGCAGCCCAGTCCCAGCGGGAGGCACAGATACGCAGTATTTT.